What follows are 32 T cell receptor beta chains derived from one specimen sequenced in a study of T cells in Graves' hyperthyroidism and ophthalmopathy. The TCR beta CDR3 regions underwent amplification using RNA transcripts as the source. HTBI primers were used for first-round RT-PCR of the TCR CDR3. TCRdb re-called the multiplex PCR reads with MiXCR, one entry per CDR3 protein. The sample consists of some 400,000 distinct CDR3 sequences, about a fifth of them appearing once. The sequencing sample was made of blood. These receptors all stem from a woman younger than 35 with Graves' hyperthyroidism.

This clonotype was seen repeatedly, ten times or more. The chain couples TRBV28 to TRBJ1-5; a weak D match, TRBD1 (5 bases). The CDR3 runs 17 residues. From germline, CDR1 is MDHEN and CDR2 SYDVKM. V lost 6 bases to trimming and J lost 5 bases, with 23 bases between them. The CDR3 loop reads CASRSPQGLDSDQPQHF. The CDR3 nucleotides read TGTGCCAGCAGATCACCCCAGGGTCTGGATTCCGATCAGCCCCAGCATTTT.

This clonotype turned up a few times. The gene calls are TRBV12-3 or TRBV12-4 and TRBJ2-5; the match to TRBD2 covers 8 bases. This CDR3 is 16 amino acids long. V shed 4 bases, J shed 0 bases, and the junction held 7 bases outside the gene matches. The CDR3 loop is CASSSVSGGYQETQYF. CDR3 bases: TGTGCCAGCAGTTCGGTCTCGGGGGGGTACCAAGAGACCCAGTACTTC.

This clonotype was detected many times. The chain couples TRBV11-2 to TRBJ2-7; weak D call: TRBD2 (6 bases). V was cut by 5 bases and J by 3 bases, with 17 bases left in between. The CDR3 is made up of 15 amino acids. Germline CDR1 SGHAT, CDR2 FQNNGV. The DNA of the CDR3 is TGTGCCAGCAGCCCACAGCCCGGGAGAAACTACGAGCAGTACTTC. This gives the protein CASSPQPGRNYEQYF. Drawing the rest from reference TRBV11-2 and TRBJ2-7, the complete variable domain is EAGVAQSPRYKIIEKRQSVAFWCNPISGHATLYWYQQILGQGPKLLIQFQNNGVVDDSQLPKDRFSAERLKGVDSTLKIQPAKLEDSAVYLCASSPQPGRNYEQYFGPGTRLTVT.

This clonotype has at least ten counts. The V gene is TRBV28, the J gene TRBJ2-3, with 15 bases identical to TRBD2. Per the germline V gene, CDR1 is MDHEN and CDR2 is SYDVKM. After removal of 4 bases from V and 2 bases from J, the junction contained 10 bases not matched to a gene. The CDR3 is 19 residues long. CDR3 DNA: TGTGCCAGCAGTTCACTGGGACTAGCGGGGGGTTCCTACACAGATACGCAGTATTTT. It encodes CASSSLGLAGGSYTDTQYF.

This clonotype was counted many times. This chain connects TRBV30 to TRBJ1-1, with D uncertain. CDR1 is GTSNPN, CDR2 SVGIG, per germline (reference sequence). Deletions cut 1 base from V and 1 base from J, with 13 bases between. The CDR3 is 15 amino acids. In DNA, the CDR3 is TGTGCCTGGAGTGGTACTTTCATGCGGAACACTGAAGCTTTCTTT. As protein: CAWSGTFMRNTEAFF.

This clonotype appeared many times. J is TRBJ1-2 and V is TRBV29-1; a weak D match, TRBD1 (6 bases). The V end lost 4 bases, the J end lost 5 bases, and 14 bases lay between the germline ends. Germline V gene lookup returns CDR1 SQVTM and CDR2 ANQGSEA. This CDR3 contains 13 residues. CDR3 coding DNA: TGCAGCGTTGGGGCAGGGGAGGGGTATGGCTACACCTTC. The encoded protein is CSVGAGEGYGYTF.

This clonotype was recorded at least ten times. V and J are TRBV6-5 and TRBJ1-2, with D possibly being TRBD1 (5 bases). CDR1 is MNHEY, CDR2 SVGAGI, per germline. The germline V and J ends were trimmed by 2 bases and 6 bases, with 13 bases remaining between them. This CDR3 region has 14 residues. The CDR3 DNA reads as TGTGCCAGCAGTTACAGAAACACGGGGGATGGCTACACCTTC. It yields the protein CASSYRNTGDGYTF.

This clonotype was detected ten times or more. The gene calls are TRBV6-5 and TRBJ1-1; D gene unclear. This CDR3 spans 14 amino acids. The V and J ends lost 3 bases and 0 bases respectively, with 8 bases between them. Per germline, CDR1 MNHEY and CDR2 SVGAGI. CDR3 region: CASSYSGLNTEAFF. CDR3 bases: TGTGCCAGCAGTTATTCGGGGTTGAACACTGAAGCTTTCTTT.

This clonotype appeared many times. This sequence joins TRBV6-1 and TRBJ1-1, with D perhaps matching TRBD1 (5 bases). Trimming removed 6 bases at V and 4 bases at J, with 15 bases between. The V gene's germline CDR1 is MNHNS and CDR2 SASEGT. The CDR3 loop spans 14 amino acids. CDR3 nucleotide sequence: TGTGCCAGCAGGGAGTATGGGGGGTTCACTGAAGCTTTCTTT. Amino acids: CASREYGGFTEAFF.

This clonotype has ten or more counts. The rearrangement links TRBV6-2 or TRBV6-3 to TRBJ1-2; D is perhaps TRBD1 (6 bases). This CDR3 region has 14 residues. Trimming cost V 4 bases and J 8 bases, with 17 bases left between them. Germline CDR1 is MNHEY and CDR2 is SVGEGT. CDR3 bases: TGTGCCAGCAGTTTTGTCTTCCCAGGGGAAGGCTACACCTTC. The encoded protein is CASSFVFPGEGYTF.

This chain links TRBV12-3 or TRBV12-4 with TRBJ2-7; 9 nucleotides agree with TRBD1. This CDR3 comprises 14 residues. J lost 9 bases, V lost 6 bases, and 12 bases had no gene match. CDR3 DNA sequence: TGTGCCAGCAGCCCTGACAGGGGGGTTAACGGGCAGTACTTC. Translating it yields CASSPDRGVNGQYF.

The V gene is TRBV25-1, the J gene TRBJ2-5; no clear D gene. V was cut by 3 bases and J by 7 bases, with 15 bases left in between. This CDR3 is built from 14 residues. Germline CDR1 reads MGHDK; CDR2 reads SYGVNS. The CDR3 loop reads CASSDVGGTGTQYF. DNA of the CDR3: TGTGCCAGCAGTGACGTGGGTGGTACTGGGACCCAGTACTTC.

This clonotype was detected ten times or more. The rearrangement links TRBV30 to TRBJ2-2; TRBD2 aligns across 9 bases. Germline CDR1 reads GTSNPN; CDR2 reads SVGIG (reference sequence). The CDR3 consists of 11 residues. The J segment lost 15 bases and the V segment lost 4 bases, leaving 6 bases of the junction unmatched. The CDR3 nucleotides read TGTGCCTGGAATCTAGCGGGGCCCATGTTTTTT. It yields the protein CAWNLAGPMFF.

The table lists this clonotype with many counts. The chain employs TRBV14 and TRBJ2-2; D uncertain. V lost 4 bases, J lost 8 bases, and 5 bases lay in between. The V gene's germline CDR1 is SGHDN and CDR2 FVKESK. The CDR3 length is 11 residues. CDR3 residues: CASSRLGELFF. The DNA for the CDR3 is TGTGCCAGCAGCCGGTTAGGGGAGCTGTTTTTT.

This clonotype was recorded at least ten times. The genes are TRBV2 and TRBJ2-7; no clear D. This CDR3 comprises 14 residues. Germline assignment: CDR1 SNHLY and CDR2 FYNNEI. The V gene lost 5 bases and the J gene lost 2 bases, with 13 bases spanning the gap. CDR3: CASSLERGAYEQYF. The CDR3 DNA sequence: TGTGCCAGCAGTCTCGAACGAGGTGCCTACGAGCAGTACTTC.

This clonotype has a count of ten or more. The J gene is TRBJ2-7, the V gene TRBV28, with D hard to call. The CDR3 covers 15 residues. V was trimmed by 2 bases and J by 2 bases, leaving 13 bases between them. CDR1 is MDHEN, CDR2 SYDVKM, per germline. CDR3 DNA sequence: TGTGCCAGCAGTTTACACTTCTTGGCCACCTACGAGCAGTACTTC. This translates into CASSLHFLATYEQYF.

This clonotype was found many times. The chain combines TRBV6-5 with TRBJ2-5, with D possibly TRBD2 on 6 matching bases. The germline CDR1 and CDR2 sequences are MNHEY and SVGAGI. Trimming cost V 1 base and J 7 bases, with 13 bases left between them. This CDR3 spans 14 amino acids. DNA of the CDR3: TGTGCCAGCAGTTACTTGGGGGGAGGAGGGACCCAGTACTTC. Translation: CASSYLGGGGTQYF.

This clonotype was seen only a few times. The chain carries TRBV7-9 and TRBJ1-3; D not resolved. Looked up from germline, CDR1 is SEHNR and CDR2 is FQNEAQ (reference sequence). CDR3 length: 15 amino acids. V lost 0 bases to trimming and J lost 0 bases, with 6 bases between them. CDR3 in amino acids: CASSLATSSGNTIYF. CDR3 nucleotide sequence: TGTGCCAGCAGCTTAGCGACGAGCTCTGGAAACACCATATATTTT.

CDR3 sequence (DNA): TGTGCCAGCAGTCATTCTAGCGGGGGGGCCGAAGAGACCCAGTACTTC. The encoded protein is CASSHSSGGAEETQYF. The genes are TRBV3-1 and TRBJ2-5, with TRBD2 identical over 12 bases. In germline, CDR1 is LGHDT, CDR2 YNNKEL (reference sequence). V lost 6 bases and J lost 3; bases outside the gene matches: 8. CDR3 length: 16 amino acids.

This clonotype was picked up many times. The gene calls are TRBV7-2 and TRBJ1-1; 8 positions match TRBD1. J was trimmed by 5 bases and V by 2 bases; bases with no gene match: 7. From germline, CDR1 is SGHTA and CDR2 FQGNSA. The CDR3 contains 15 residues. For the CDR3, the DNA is TGTGCCAGCAGCTTAAGCAGGGGGCCTCGGACTGAAGCTTTCTTT. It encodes CASSLSRGPRTEAFF.

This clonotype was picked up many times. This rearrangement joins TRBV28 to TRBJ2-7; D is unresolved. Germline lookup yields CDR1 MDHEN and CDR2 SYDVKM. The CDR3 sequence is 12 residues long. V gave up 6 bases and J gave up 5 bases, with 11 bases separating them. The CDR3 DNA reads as TGTGCCAGCAGGGGCTTGTGGAACGAGCAGTACTTC. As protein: CASRGLWNEQYF.

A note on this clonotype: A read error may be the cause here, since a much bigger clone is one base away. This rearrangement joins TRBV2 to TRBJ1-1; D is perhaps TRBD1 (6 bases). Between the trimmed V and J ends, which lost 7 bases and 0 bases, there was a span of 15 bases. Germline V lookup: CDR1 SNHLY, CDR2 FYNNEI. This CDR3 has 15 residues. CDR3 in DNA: TGTGCCAGCACCCTAAGGACAGCCATGAACACTGAAGCTTTCTTT. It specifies CASTLRTAMNTEAFF. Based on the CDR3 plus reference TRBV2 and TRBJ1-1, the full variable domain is EPEVTQTPSHQVTQMGQEVILRCVPISNHLYFYWYRQILGQKVEFLVSFYNNEISEKSEIFDDQFSVERPDGSNFTLKIRSTKLEDSAMYFCASTLRTAMNTEAFFGQGTRLTVV.

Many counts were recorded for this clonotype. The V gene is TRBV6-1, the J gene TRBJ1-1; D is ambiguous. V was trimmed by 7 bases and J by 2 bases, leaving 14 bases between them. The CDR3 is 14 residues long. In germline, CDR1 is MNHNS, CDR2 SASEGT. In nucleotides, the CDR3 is TGTGCCAGCACTAAAAGTCGGTTAAACACTGAAGCTTTCTTT. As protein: CASTKSRLNTEAFF.

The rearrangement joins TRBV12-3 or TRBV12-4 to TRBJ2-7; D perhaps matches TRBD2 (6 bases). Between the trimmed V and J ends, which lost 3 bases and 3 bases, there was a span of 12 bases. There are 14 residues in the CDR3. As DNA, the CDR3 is TGTGCCAGCAGTTTGGCGGGACCTTACTACGAGCAGTACTTC. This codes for CASSLAGPYYEQYF.

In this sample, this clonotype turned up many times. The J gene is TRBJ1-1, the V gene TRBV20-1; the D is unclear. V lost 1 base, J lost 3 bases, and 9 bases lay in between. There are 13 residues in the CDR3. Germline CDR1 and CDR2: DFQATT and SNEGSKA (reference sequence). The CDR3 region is CSARGMADTEAFF. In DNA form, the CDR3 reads TGCAGTGCTAGAGGGATGGCGGACACTGAAGCTTTCTTT.

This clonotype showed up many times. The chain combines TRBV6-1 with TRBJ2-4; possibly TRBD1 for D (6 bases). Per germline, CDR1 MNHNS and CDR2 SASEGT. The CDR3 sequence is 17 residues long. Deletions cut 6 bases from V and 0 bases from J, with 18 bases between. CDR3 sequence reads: CASRQTGMVVAKNIQYF. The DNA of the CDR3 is TGTGCCAGCAGGCAAACAGGGATGGTCGTAGCCAAAAACATTCAGTACTTC.

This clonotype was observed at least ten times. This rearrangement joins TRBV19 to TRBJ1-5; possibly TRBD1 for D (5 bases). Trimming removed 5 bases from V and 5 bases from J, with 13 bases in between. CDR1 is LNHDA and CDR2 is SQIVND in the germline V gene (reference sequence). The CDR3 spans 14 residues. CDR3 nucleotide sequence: TGTGCCAGTAGTCAGTGGACATTGTATCAGCCCCAGCATTTT. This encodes CASSQWTLYQPQHF.

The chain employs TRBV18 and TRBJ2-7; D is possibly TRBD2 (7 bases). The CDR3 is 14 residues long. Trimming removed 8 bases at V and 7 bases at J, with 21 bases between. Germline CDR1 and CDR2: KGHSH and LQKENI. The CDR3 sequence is CASAGDILRGEQYF. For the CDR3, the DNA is TGTGCCAGCGCGGGGGACATCCTTAGGGGGGAGCAGTACTTC. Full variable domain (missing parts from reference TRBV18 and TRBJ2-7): NAGVMQNPRHLVRRRGQEARLRCSPMKGHSHVYWYRQLPEEGLKFMVYLQKENIIDESGMPKERFSAEFPKEGPSILRIQQVVRGDSAAYFCASAGDILRGEQYFGPGTRLTVT.

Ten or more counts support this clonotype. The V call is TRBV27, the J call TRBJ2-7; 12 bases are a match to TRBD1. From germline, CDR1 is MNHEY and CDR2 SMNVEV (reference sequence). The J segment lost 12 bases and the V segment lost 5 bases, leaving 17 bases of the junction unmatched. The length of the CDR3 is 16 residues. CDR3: CASSLLGTGGIRILYF. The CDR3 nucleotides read TGTGCCAGCAGTCTCCTCGGGACAGGGGGCATTCGTATTCTGTACTTC.

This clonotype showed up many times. CDR3 DNA: TGTGCCAGCAGCCAAGGGGTTGGCAGGCAGAACACTGAAGCTTTCTTT. Protein: CASSQGVGRQNTEAFF. The V gene is TRBV4-2, the J gene TRBJ1-1; D is ambiguous. Germline values: CDR1 LGHNA, CDR2 YNFKEQ. Trimming pared 1 base from V and 1 base from J, leaving 13 bases between. This CDR3 contains 16 residues.

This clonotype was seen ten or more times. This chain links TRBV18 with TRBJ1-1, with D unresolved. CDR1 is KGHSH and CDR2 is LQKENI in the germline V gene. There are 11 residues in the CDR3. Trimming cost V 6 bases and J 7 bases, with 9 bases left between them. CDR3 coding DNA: TGTGCCAGCTCCGGGATGTATGAAGCTTTCTTT. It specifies CASSGMYEAFF. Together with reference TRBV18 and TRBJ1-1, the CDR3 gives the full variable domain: NAGVMQNPRHLVRRRGQEARLRCSPMKGHSHVYWYRQLPEEGLKFMVYLQKENIIDESGMPKERFSAEFPKEGPSILRIQQVVRGDSAAYFCASSGMYEAFFGQGTRLTVV.

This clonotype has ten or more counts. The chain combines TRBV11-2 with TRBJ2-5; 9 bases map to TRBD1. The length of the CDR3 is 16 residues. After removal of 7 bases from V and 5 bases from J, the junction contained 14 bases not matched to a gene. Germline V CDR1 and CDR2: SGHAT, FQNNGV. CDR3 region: CASTERRDRAWETQYF. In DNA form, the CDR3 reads TGTGCCAGCACCGAGAGGCGGGACAGGGCATGGGAGACCCAGTACTTC.